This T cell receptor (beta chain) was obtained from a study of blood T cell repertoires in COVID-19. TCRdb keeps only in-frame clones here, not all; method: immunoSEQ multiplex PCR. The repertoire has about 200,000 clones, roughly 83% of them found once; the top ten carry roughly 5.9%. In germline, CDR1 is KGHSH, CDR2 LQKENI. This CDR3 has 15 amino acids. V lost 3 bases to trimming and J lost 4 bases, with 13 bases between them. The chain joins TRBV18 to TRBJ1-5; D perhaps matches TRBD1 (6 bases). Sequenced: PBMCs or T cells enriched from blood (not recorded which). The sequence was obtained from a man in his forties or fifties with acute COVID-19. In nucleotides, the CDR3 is TGTGCCAGCTCACCCAGCGGGGGCGCAAATCAGCCCCAGCATTTT. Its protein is CASSPSGGANQPQHF.